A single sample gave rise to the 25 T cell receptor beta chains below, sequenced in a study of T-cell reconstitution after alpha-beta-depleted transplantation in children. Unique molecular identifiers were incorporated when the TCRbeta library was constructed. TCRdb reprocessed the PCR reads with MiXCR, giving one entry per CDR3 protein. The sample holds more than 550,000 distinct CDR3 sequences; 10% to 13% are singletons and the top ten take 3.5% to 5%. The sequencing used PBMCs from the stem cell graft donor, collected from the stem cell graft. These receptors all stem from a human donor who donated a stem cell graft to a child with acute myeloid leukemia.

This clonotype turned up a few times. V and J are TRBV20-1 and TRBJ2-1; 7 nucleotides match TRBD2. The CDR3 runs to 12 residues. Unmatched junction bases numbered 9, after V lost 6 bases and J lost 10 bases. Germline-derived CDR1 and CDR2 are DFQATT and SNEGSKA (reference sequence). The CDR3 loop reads CSAGGDFEEQFF. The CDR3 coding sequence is TGCAGTGCGGGGGGGGACTTCGAGGAGCAGTTCTTC.

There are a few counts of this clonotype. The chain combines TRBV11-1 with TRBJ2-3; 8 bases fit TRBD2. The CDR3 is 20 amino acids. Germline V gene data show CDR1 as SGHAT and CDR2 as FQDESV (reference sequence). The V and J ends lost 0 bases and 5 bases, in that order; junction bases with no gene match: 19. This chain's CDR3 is CASSLARTGGIWAGGDTQYF. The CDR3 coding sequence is TGTGCCAGCAGCTTAGCGCGGACGGGAGGGATCTGGGCCGGTGGAGATACGCAGTATTTT.

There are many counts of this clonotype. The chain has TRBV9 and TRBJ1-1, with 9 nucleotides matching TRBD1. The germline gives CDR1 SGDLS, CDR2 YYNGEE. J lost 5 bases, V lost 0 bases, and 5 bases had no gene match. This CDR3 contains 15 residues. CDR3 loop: CASSVASGQGTEAFF. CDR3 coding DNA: TGTGCCAGCAGCGTAGCCTCGGGACAGGGAACTGAAGCTTTCTTT. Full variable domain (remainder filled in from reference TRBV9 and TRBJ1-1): DSGVTQTPKHLITATGQRVTLRCSPRSGDLSVYWYQQSLDQGLQFLIQYYNGEERAKGNILERFSAQQFPDLHSELNLSSLELGDSALYFCASSVASGQGTEAFFGQGTRLTVV.

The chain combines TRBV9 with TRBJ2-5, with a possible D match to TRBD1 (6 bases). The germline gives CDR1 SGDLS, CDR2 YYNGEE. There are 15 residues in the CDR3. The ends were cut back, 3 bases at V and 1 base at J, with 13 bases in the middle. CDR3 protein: CASSGARGSQETQYF. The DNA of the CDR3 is TGTGCCAGCAGCGGAGCTAGGGGGAGCCAAGAGACCCAGTACTTC.

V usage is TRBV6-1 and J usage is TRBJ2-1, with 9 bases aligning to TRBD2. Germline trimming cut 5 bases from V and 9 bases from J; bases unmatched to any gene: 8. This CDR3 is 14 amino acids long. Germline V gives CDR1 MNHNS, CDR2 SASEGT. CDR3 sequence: CASSPSGVRSEQFF. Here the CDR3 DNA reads TGTGCCAGCAGTCCTAGCGGGGTGCGGAGTGAGCAGTTCTTC.

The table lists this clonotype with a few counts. The CDR3 reads CSVSPPGTTSTDTQYF. The CDR3, as DNA: TGCAGTGTAAGCCCCCCCGGAACTACTAGCACAGATACGCAGTATTTT. The V call is TRBV20-1, the J call TRBJ2-3, with no clear D. Per germline, CDR1 DFQATT and CDR2 SNEGSKA (reference sequence). V was trimmed by 7 bases and J by 0 bases, leaving 20 bases between them. This CDR3 is built from 16 residues.

CDR3 nucleotide sequence: TGTGCCAGCAGCCAAGATGGGCTCCGCTTAGACACCTTC. Protein: CASSQDGLRLDTF. The chain carries TRBV3-1 and TRBJ1-2; D is uncertain. The germline V gene encodes CDR1 LGHDT and CDR2 YNNKEL (reference sequence). The V end lost 0 bases, the J end lost 12 bases, and 14 bases lay between the germline ends. The CDR3 spans 13 residues. The full variable domain, its missing parts supplied by reference TRBV3-1 and TRBJ1-2, is DTAVSQTPKYLVTQMGNDKSIKCEQNLGHDTMYWYKQDSKKFLKIMFSYNNKELIINETVPNRFSPKSPDKAHLNLHINSLELGDSAVYFCASSQDGLRLDTFGSGTRLTVV.

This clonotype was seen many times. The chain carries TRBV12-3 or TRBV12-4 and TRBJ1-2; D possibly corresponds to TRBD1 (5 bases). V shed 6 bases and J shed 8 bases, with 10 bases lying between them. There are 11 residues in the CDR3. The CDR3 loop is CASSPEGGYTF. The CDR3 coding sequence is TGTGCCAGCAGCCCGGAGGGGGGCTACACCTTC.

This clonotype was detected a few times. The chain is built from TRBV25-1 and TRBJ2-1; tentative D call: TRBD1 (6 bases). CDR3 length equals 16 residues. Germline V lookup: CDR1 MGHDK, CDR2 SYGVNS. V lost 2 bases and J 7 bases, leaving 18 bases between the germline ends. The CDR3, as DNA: TGTGCCAGCAGTGAAATGAGGCAGGGGTTGGGGAATGAGCAGTTCTTC. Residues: CASSEMRQGLGNEQFF.

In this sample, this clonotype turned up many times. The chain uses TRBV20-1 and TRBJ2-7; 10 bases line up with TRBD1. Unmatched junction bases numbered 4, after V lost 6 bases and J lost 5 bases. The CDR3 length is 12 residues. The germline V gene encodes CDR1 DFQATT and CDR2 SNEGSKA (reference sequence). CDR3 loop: CSAGGQGNEQYF. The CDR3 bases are TGCAGTGCAGGGGGACAGGGGAACGAGCAGTACTTC.

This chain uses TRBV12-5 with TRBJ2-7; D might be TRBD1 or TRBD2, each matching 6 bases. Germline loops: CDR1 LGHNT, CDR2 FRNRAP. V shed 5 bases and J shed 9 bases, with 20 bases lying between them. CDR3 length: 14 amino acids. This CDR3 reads CASGPFSGQYTQYF. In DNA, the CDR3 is TGTGCTAGTGGTCCCTTTAGCGGACAGTACACGCAGTACTTC.

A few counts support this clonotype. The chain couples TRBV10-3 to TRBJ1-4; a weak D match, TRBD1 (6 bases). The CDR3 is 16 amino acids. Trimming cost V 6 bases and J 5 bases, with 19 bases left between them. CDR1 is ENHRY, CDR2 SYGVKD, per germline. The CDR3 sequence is CAISGTLRDTNEKLFF. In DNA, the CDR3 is TGTGCCATCAGCGGAACACTCCGGGACACAAATGAAAAACTGTTTTTT.

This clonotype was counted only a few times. The CDR3 protein is CAWSAGGEQYF. In DNA, the CDR3 is TGTGCCTGGAGTGCAGGGGGCGAGCAGTACTTC. The genes are TRBV30 and TRBJ2-7; TRBD1 agrees at 7 bases. The CDR3 has 11 residues. Germline lookup yields CDR1 GTSNPN and CDR2 SVGIG (reference sequence). V was pared by 1 base and J by 6 bases, with 0 bases of the junction left unmatched.

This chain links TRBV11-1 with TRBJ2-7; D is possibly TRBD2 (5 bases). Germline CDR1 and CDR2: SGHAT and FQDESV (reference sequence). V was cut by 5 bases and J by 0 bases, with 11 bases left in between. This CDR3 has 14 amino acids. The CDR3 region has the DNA TGTGCCAGCAGCCGCGTGGACTCCTCCTACGAGCAGTACTTC. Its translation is CASSRVDSSYEQYF.

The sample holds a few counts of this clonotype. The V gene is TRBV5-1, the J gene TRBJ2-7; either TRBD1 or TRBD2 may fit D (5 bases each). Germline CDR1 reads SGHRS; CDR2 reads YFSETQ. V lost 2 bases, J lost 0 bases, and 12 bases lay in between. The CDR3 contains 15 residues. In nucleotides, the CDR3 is TGCGCCAGCAGCTTAGAGGGGCAGGTCTCCTACGAGCAGTACTTC. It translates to CASSLEGQVSYEQYF.

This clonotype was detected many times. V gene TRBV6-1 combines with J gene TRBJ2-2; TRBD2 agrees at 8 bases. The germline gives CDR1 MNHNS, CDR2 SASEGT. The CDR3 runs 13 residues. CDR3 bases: TGTGCTAGTGTACGGGGGGGCACCGGGGAGCTGTTTTTT. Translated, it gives CASVRGGTGELFF.

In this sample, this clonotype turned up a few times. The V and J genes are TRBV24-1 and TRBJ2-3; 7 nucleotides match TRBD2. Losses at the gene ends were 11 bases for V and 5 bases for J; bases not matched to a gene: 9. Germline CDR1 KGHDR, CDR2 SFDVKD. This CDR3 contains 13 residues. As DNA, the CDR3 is TGTGCCAGTCGTGGGGCGGGAGAAGATACGCAGTATTTT. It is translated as CASRGAGEDTQYF.

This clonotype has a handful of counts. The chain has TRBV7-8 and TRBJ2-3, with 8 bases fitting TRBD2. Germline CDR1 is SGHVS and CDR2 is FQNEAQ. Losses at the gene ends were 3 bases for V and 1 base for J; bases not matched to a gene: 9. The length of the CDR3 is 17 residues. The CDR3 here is CASSLSGSAGGTDTQYF. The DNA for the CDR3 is TGTGCCAGCAGCTTGAGCGGGAGTGCCGGCGGCACAGATACGCAGTATTTT.

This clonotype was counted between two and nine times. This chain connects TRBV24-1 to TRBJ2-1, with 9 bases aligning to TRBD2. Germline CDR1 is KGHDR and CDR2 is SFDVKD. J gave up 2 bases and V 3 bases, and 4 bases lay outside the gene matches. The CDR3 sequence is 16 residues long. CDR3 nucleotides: TGTGCCACCAGTGATGCCGTAGCGGGAGCCTACAATGAGCAGTTCTTC. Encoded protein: CATSDAVAGAYNEQFF.

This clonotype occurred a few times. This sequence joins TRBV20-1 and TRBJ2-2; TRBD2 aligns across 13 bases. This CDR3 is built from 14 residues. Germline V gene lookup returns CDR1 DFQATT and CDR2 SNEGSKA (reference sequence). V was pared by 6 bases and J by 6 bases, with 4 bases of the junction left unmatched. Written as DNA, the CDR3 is TGCAGTGCACCAACTAGCGGGAGGGCCGGGGAGCTGTTTTTT. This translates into CSAPTSGRAGELFF.

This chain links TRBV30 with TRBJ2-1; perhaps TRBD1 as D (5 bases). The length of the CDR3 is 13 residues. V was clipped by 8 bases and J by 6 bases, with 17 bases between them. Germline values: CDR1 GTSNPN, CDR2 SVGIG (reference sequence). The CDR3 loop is CAGSLGQRNEQFF. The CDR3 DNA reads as TGTGCCGGATCTTTGGGGCAGCGCAATGAGCAGTTCTTC. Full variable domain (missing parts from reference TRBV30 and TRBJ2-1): SQTIHQWPATLVQPVGSPLSLECTVEGTSNPNLYWYRQAAGRGLQLLFYSVGIGQISSEVPQNLSASRPQDRQFILSSKKLLLSDSGFYLCAGSLGQRNEQFFGPGTRLTVL.

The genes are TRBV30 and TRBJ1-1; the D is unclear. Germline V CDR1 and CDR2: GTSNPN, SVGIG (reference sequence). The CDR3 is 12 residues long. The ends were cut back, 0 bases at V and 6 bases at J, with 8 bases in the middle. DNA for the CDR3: TGTGCCTGGAGTGTGAGCTCTGCTGAAGCTTTCTTT. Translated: CAWSVSSAEAFF.

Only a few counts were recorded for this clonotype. The CDR3 bases are TGTGCCAGCAGCGCCAAGGGACCCGAGCAGTTCTTC. Encoded protein: CASSAKGPEQFF. The V call is TRBV7-6, the J call TRBJ2-1; either TRBD1 or TRBD2 may fit D (5 bases each). Trimming pared 5 bases from V and 10 bases from J, leaving 12 bases between. Germline V gene data show CDR1 as SGHVS and CDR2 as FNYEAQ. CDR3 length: 12 residues.

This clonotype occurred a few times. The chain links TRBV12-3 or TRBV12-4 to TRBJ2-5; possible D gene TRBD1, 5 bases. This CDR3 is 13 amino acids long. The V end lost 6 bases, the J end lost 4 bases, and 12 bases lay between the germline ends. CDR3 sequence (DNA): TGTGCCAGCAGCTCCCTTACAGGAGAGACCCAGTACTTC. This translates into CASSSLTGETQYF.

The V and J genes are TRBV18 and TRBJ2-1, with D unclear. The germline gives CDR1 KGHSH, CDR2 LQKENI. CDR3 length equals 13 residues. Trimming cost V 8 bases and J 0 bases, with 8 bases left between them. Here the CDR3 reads CASRSDSYNEQFF. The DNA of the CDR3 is TGTGCCAGCCGGAGCGACTCCTACAATGAGCAGTTCTTC.